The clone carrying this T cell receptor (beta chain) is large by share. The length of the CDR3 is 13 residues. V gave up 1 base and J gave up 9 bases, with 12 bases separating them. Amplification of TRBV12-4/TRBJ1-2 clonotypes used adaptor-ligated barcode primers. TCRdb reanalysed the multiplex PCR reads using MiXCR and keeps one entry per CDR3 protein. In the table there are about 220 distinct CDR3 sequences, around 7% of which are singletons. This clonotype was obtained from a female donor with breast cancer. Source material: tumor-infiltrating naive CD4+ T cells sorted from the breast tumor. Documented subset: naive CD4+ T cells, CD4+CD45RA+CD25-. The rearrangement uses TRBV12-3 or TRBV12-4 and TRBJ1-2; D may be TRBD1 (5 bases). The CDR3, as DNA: TGTGCCAGCAGTTTAGATCCGGGACGGAGCTACACCTTC. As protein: CASSLDPGRSYTF.